Presented here are 20 T cell receptor beta chains from one specimen sequenced in a study of T cells after posttransplantation cyclophosphamide (dated by TCRdb to about 2016). The library was made by the immunoSEQ multiplex PCR assay. Sourced from immuneACCESS, this table was stored by TCRdb with only in-frame sequences that have V and J called. A share of the clones is absent; for the studies checked, an unresolved V gene accounts for under half, and the remainder has no known explanation. For this sample the table gives around 10,000 clones, of which more than 80% were detected only once. Of the sample, approximately 5.6% falls within the top ten clones. Sample treatment or condition, as interpreted from the label and publication: high-dose cyclophosphamide on days +3 and +4 as single-agent GVHD prophylaxis. Busulfan and fludarabine conditioning, a related or unrelated marrow graft, and cyclophosphamide on days +3 and +4 were given to PTCy patients.

The material was PBMCs, obtained after allogeneic stem cell transplant with posttransplant cyclophosphamide. All receptors come from a female patient in her fifties or sixties who received an allogeneic stem cell transplant from a related donor, was CMV-positive, and had no GVHD. Post transplant, some T cells may arise from the graft donor.

The chain has TRBV13 and TRBJ2-7; no firm D call. This CDR3 spans 14 amino acids. Germline V gene sequence: CDR1 PRHDT, CDR2 FYEKMQ (reference sequence). Trimming removed 6 bases from V and 3 bases from J, with 15 bases in between. The CDR3 loop reads CASRAIVSIYEQYF. CDR3 DNA: TGTGCCAGCAGGGCAATCGTCAGTATCTACGAGCAGTACTTC.

This rearrangement joins TRBV15 to TRBJ1-2; maybe TRBD1 (6 bases). Trimming pared 5 bases from V and 4 bases from J, leaving 14 bases between. Germline CDR1 is LNHNV and CDR2 is YYDKDF (reference sequence). The CDR3 spans 14 residues. CDR3 coding DNA: TGTGCCACCAGCCTAAACAGAGGGGGCTATGGCTACACCTTC. This gives the protein CATSLNRGGYGYTF.

The rearrangement links TRBV11-3 to TRBJ1-4, with a tentative D call TRBD1 (6 bases). The CDR3 spans 13 residues. V lost 3 bases, J lost 7 bases, and 9 bases lay in between. Looked up from germline, CDR1 is SGHNT and CDR2 is YENEEA. CDR3 sequence reads: CASSFKQGEKLFF. CDR3 DNA sequence: TGTGCCAGCAGCTTTAAACAGGGTGAAAAACTGTTTTTT.

J is TRBJ1-4 and V is TRBV7-6; 11 bases align to TRBD1. V trimming: 5 bases; J trimming: 6 bases; junction bases outside the gene matches: 2. This CDR3 contains 14 residues. In germline, CDR1 is SGHVS, CDR2 FNYEAQ. CDR3 residues: CASSLGQGDEKLFF. The CDR3, as DNA: TGTGCCAGCAGCCTGGGACAGGGGGATGAAAAACTGTTTTTT.

The chain employs TRBV28 and TRBJ1-1; no clear D. The V end lost 6 bases, the J end lost 4 bases, and 12 bases lay between the germline ends. CDR1 is MDHEN, CDR2 SYDVKM, per germline. This CDR3 is 13 amino acids long. This chain's CDR3 is CASSPPRGTEAFF. The CDR3 nucleotides are TGTGCCAGCAGCCCCCCGCGGGGCACTGAAGCTTTCTTT.

Details on this clone: The junction differs from germline at one of its ends, possibly a read error. This chain uses TRBV4-3 with TRBJ2-1, with 14 nucleotides matching TRBD2. The CDR3 covers 17 residues. Germline V gene lookup returns CDR1 LGHNA and CDR2 YSLEER. The chain's CDR3 is CASSQDSGLAGGAVGVF. In nucleotides, the CDR3 is TGCGCCAGCAGCCAAGACTCAGGACTAGCGGGGGGCGCCGTCGGGGTCTTC.

V usage is TRBV10-3 and J usage is TRBJ1-5, with 7 bases lining up with TRBD1. The length of the CDR3 is 14 residues. Germline V gene data show CDR1 as ENHRY and CDR2 as SYGVKD. With V trimmed by 5 bases and J by 1 base, 2 bases remained unmatched. DNA of the CDR3: TGTGCCATCAGTCAGGGGGTAAGCAATCAGCCCCAGCATTTT. It specifies CAISQGVSNQPQHF.

This clone came up a few times. This rearrangement joins TRBV11-2 to TRBJ1-6; D is unclear. V lost 3 bases, J lost 9 bases, and 12 bases lay in between. CDR1 and CDR2 from the germline V gene are SGHAT and FQNNGV. The CDR3 consists of 14 residues. The CDR3 sequence is CASSFTSYSSPLHF. CDR3 bases: TGTGCCAGCAGCTTCACGTCATACTCTTCACCCCTCCACTTT.

This clone occurred once. One junction end disagrees with the germline gene, perhaps due to a read error. The chain couples TRBV7-7 to TRBJ2-5; TRBD2 matches at 13 bases. In germline, CDR1 is SSHAT, CDR2 FNYEAQ (reference sequence). This CDR3 spans 17 amino acids. The CDR3 region has the DNA TGTGCTAGCAGCTTAGGAGGACTAGCGGGGGCCCAAGAGACCCAGTACTTC. Its protein is CASSLGGLAGAQETQYF.

J is TRBJ2-5 and V is TRBV29-1; D ambiguous. V lost 6 bases and J 1 base, leaving 9 bases between the germline ends. CDR1 SQVTM and CDR2 ANQGSEA come from the germline V gene. CDR3 length: 12 amino acids. CDR3 sequence (DNA): TGCAGCGTATCACTTGGCCAAGAGACCCAGTACTTC. This codes for CSVSLGQETQYF.

Concerning this clone: A junction end diverges from the germline sequence, so it may reflect a read error. Other DNA sequences in the sample encode the same CDR3. The chain carries TRBV16 and TRBJ1-6; no reliable D call. CDR1 KGHSY and CDR2 FQNENV come from the germline V gene. The CDR3 is 16 amino acids. The CDR3 loop reads CASSQSLEDYNSPLHF. The CDR3 DNA reads TGTGCCAGCAGCCAATCCCTTGAGGACTATAATTCCCCCCTCCACTTT.

The chain links TRBV12-5 to TRBJ2-7, with TRBD1 matching 8 bases. V lost 1 base and J lost 5; bases outside the gene matches: 1. CDR3 size: 13 residues. Germline V CDR1 and CDR2: LGHNT, FRNRAP. CDR3 amino acids: CASGLGTGHEQYF. CDR3 DNA: TGTGCTAGTGGTTTGGGGACAGGGCACGAGCAGTACTTC.

The chain uses TRBV19 and TRBJ2-7; 7 nucleotides agree with TRBD1. The CDR3 extends over 17 amino acids. V dropped 3 bases and J dropped 0; count of bases not matched to a gene: 11. The germline V gene encodes CDR1 LNHDA and CDR2 SQIVND (reference sequence). The DNA for the CDR3 is TGTGCCAGTAGTATTAAGAGCACAGGGGATCCCTCCTACGAGCAGTACTTC. Its translation is CASSIKSTGDPSYEQYF.

The J gene is TRBJ1-5, the V gene TRBV11-2, with 10 bases matching TRBD1. This CDR3 has 16 amino acids. The germline V gene has CDR1 SGHAT and CDR2 FQNNGV. With 1 base clipped from V and 6 bases from J, the junction kept 6 bases outside the gene matches. CDR3 coding DNA: TGTGCCAGCAGCTTAGTCCGGGACAGGGGTTGTCAGCCCCAGCATTTT. Protein sequence: CASSLVRDRGCQPQHF.

The chain is built from TRBV6-1 and TRBJ1-6; 8 nucleotides match TRBD1. Germline V gives CDR1 MNHNS, CDR2 SASEGT. The CDR3 totals 15 residues. With 7 bases clipped from V and 2 bases from J, the junction kept 4 bases outside the gene matches. This CDR3 reads CASTRGQAYNSPLHF. As DNA, the CDR3 is TGTGCCAGCACCAGGGGACAGGCCTATAATTCACCCCTCCACTTT.

This chain joins TRBV27 and TRBJ2-2; TRBD2 is a possible D gene (8 bases). V gave up 4 bases and J gave up 8 bases, with 17 bases separating them. From germline, CDR1 is MNHEY and CDR2 SMNVEV (reference sequence). CDR3 length: 15 residues. CDR3 loop: CASSSLQGTRGELFF. For the CDR3, the DNA is TGTGCCAGCAGTTCCCTACAGGGGACTAGGGGGGAGCTGTTTTTT.

The genes are TRBV9 and TRBJ2-7; D possibly corresponds to TRBD1 (5 bases). CDR1 SGDLS and CDR2 YYNGEE come from the germline V gene. V lost 3 bases, J lost 7 bases, and 17 bases lay in between. This CDR3 has 14 residues. CDR3 sequence reads: CASSGPPAGREQYF. CDR3 DNA sequence: TGTGCCAGCAGCGGACCCCCGGCAGGGCGGGAGCAGTACTTC.

The chain links TRBV30 to TRBJ1-5; 11 nucleotides line up with TRBD1. The CDR3 is made up of 17 amino acids. Germline CDR1 and CDR2: GTSNPN and SVGIG (reference sequence). V dropped 2 bases and J dropped 3; count of bases not matched to a gene: 9. The DNA for the CDR3 is TGTGCCTGGAGTTCACGGACAGGGGGCGCGTCCAATCAGCCCCAGCATTTT. Encoded protein: CAWSSRTGGASNQPQHF. The whole variable domain, remainder taken from reference TRBV30 and TRBJ1-5, is SQTIHQWPATLVQPVGSPLSLECTVEGTSNPNLYWYRQAAGRGLQLLFYSVGIGQISSEVPQNLSASRPQDRQFILSSKKLLLSDSGFYLCAWSSRTGGASNQPQHFGDGTRLSIL.

This CDR3 reads CASSIENGETQYF. In nucleotides, the CDR3 is TGTGCCAGCAGCATAGAGAACGGAGAGACCCAGTACTTC. The chain links TRBV5-4 to TRBJ2-5; D gene unclear. Trimming pared 4 bases from V and 4 bases from J, leaving 11 bases between. Germline V gene lookup returns CDR1 SGHNT and CDR2 YYREEE (reference sequence). This CDR3 is built from 13 residues.

The rearrangement links TRBV6-1 to TRBJ2-5, with 10 bases fitting TRBD1. CDR3 size: 15 residues. Germline trimming cut 6 bases from V and 4 bases from J; bases unmatched to any gene: 8. CDR1 and CDR2 from the germline V gene are MNHNS and SASEGT. DNA for the CDR3: TGTGCCAGCAGAGGCCGGGACAGGGGAGGAGAGACCCAGTACTTC. Translated: CASRGRDRGGETQYF.